This TCR beta chain was captured by sequencing in a study of cytomegalovirus exposure and HLA in healthy donors. The germline V gene encodes CDR1 GTSNPN and CDR2 SVGIG (reference sequence). J gave up 3 bases and V 3 bases, and 9 bases lay outside the gene matches. The CDR3 is 17 residues long. Comments on this clone: Its antigen remains unidentified.

The PCR ran on 60 Vbeta and 13 Jbeta primers. This table comes from immunoSEQ multiplex PCR, and its TCRdb copy is limited to in-frame clones, with some not included. The sample consists of tens of thousands of clones, roughly three quarters of them appearing once. Study findings and constraints: What was likely a sequencing artifact was a cluster of highly shared sequence variants.

Sequenced: PBMCs. The chain is built from TRBV30 and TRBJ2-1; 12 positions match TRBD2. The clonotype comes from a woman in her thirties or forties in good health and CMV-seropositive. The CDR3 here is CAWRKGTSGLSYNEQFF. The CDR3 nucleotides read TGTGCCTGGAGGAAAGGGACTAGCGGGTTAAGCTACAATGAGCAGTTCTTC.